A single sample gave rise to the 27 T cell receptor beta chains below, sequenced in a study of blood T cell repertoires in COVID-19. Sequencing was performed with immunoSEQ multiplex PCR; in TCRdb, only in-frame clones are kept and a portion is missing. There are about 39,000 clones in the sample; approximately 94% occur only once, and over 4% lies in the top ten. Source material: peripheral blood. The receptors were gathered from a human donor with active COVID-19. The donor label of this sample is uncertain.

This rearrangement joins TRBV19 to TRBJ2-6; D unresolved. CDR1 and CDR2 from the germline V gene are LNHDA and SQIVND (reference sequence). The CDR3 extends over 18 amino acids. V lost 4 bases and J 0 bases, leaving 16 bases between the germline ends. The CDR3 sequence is CASSTPAQAYSGANVLTF. CDR3 in DNA: TGTGCCAGTAGTACCCCCGCGCAGGCCTACTCTGGGGCCAACGTCCTGACTTTC.

This rearrangement joins TRBV2 to TRBJ2-7, with 7 positions matching TRBD2. CDR1 SNHLY and CDR2 FYNNEI come from the germline V gene. Trimming cost V 8 bases and J 3 bases; bases outside gene matches: 7. The length of the CDR3 is 13 residues. DNA of the CDR3: TGTGCCAGCCTCGTTAGCGGGTACTACGAGCAGTACTTC. This codes for CASLVSGYYEQYF.

This sequence joins TRBV9 and TRBJ2-5, with no clear D. The germline CDR1 and CDR2 sequences are SGDLS and YYNGEE. Trimming removed 4 bases from V and 7 bases from J, with 17 bases in between. This CDR3 spans 14 amino acids. CDR3 DNA sequence: TGTGCCAGCAGCTCCGCTCGGCAGGCGTCGACCCAGTACTTC. Protein product: CASSSARQASTQYF.

This chain uses TRBV5-1 with TRBJ1-2; no definite D call. Germline V gives CDR1 SGHRS, CDR2 YFSETQ. V lost 3 bases and J lost 5, with 5 bases in between. This CDR3 has 11 amino acids. The CDR3 is CASSSGYGYTF. The CDR3, as DNA: TGCGCCAGCAGCTCAGGTTATGGCTACACCTTC.

The chain joins TRBV19 to TRBJ1-2; 12 bases match TRBD1. Trimming cost V 9 bases and J 5 bases; bases outside gene matches: 7. The V gene's germline CDR1 is LNHDA and CDR2 SQIVND (reference sequence). The CDR3 consists of 14 residues. This CDR3 is CASSSGQGAYGYTF. Here the CDR3 DNA reads TGTGCCAGCAGCTCGGGACAGGGGGCGTATGGCTACACCTTC.

The rearrangement uses TRBV15 and TRBJ2-1; 10 nucleotides line up with TRBD1. The CDR3 has 16 amino acids. Per germline, CDR1 LNHNV and CDR2 YYDKDF (reference sequence). After removal of 2 bases from V and 3 bases from J, the junction contained 4 bases not matched to a gene. DNA of the CDR3: TGTGCCACCAGCAGAACGACAGGGGGCCGCTACAATGAGCAGTTCTTC. It specifies CATSRTTGGRYNEQFF.

The chain combines TRBV28 with TRBJ2-4, with 12 bases that match TRBD1. The germline gives CDR1 MDHEN, CDR2 SYDVKM. The CDR3 runs 19 residues. V was clipped by 6 bases and J by 1 base; unmatched bases: 13. CDR3: CASSPLAGTGGMAKNIQYF. CDR3 bases: TGTGCCAGCAGCCCCCTCGCTGGGACAGGGGGCATGGCCAAAAACATTCAGTACTTC.

V and J are TRBV7-9 and TRBJ2-1, with 11 bases matching TRBD2. Germline V lookup: CDR1 SEHNR, CDR2 FQNEAQ (reference sequence). The CDR3 contains 15 residues. The ends lost 5 bases at V and 2 bases at J; junction bases unmatched: 2. The CDR3 region has the DNA TGTGCCAGCAGCGATAGCGGGAGGGCCTACAATGAGCAGTTCTTC. The encoded protein is CASSDSGRAYNEQFF.

The rearrangement links TRBV7-8 to TRBJ2-7, with 8 nucleotides matching TRBD2. The V and J ends lost 5 bases and 4 bases, in that order; junction bases with no gene match: 7. The V gene's germline CDR1 is SGHVS and CDR2 FQNEAQ. The CDR3 extends over 14 amino acids. The CDR3 DNA is TGTGCCAGCAGCCCCCCTAGCGGGCAATACGAGCAGTACTTC. It translates to CASSPPSGQYEQYF. Combining the CDR3 with reference TRBV7-8 and TRBJ2-7 gives the whole variable domain GAGVSQSPRYKVAKRGQDVALRCDPISGHVSLFWYQQALGQGPEFLTYFQNEAQLDKSGLPSDRFFAERPEGSVSTLKIQRTQQEDSAVYLCASSPPSGQYEQYFGPGTRLTVT.

The chain has TRBV23-1 and TRBJ1-2, with 10 bases lining up with TRBD1. TRBV23-1 carries the ORF label, with uncertain function. The CDR3 extends over 15 amino acids. With V trimmed by 0 bases and J by 6 bases, 4 bases remained unmatched. The CDR3 reads CASSQSFGQGDGYTF. The CDR3 bases are TGCGCCAGCAGTCAATCTTTCGGACAGGGGGATGGCTACACCTTC.

The chain combines TRBV6-5 with TRBJ1-2; no definite D call. V was clipped by 10 bases and J by 5 bases, with 17 bases between them. Germline V CDR1 and CDR2: MNHEY, SVGAGI. This CDR3 is built from 13 residues. The chain's CDR3 is CATLRGGLYGYTF. The CDR3 DNA reads TGTGCCACACTCCGGGGAGGCCTATATGGCTACACCTTC.

The chain is built from TRBV5-1 and TRBJ2-1, with D hard to call. There are 14 residues in the CDR3. The germline V and J ends were trimmed by 1 base and 5 bases, with 10 bases remaining between them. In germline, CDR1 is SGHRS, CDR2 YFSETQ. CDR3 protein: CASSLSPTDNEQFF. CDR3 nucleotides: TGCGCCAGCAGCTTGTCGCCTACCGACAATGAGCAGTTCTTC. The complete variable domain, with remaining parts taken from reference TRBV5-1 and TRBJ2-1, reads KAGVTQTPRYLIKTRGQQVTLSCSPISGHRSVSWYQQTPGQGLQFLFEYFSETQRNKGNFPGRFSGRQFSNSRSEMNVSTLELGDSALYLCASSLSPTDNEQFFGPGTRLTVL.

The rearrangement joins TRBV28 to TRBJ2-7; TRBD2 might be the D (5 bases). Germline CDR1 reads MDHEN; CDR2 reads SYDVKM. Trimming stripped 2 bases from V and 3 bases from J, with 8 bases between. The CDR3 consists of 13 residues. The CDR3 coding sequence is TGTGCCAGCAGTTTACCACTAGGCTACGAGCAGTACTTC. It codes for CASSLPLGYEQYF.

This chain connects TRBV28 to TRBJ1-2, with no clear D. The CDR3 sequence is 16 residues long. V was pared by 7 bases and J by 1 base, with 19 bases between. CDR1 and CDR2 from the germline V gene are MDHEN and SYDVKM. Written as DNA, the CDR3 is TGTGCCAGCATCCCGGCCGGACGGGCGGGTAACTATGGCTACACCTTC. Translating it yields CASIPAGRAGNYGYTF.

This chain connects TRBV7-9 to TRBJ2-2; 9 bases are shared with TRBD1. Per germline, CDR1 SEHNR and CDR2 FQNEAQ (reference sequence). CDR3 size: 16 residues. The trim removed 1 base at V and 2 bases at J, leaving 2 bases unmatched. The DNA of the CDR3 is TGTGCCAGCAGCTTAGGGGACAGGGAAAACACCGGGGAGCTGTTTTTT. Translating it yields CASSLGDRENTGELFF.

This chain uses TRBV6-5 with TRBJ1-2; the match to TRBD1 covers 7 bases. This CDR3 has 14 residues. In germline, CDR1 is MNHEY, CDR2 SVGAGI. The V and J ends lost 3 bases and 11 bases, in that order; junction bases with no gene match: 12. In nucleotides, the CDR3 is TGTGCCAGCAGTTATACGGGACAGAGCTCGGGGTACACCTTC. Its translation is CASSYTGQSSGYTF.

V is TRBV19 and J is TRBJ2-1; TRBD1 matches 9 bases. The CDR3 totals 18 residues. Germline CDR1 is LNHDA and CDR2 is SQIVND (reference sequence). The V segment lost 6 bases and the J segment 6 bases; nucleotides outside the gene matches: 18. DNA of the CDR3: TGTGCCAGTAGCCGGGGACAGGGTATATTGGGGAATCGCAATGAGCAGTTCTTC. This codes for CASSRGQGILGNRNEQFF.

The V call is TRBV2, the J call TRBJ2-3; D is perhaps TRBD1 (5 bases). Germline-derived CDR1 and CDR2 are SNHLY and FYNNEI. The CDR3 contains 14 residues. The V gene lost 2 bases and the J gene lost 4 bases, with 10 bases spanning the gap. CDR3 sequence reads: CASSEPQGPDTQYF. CDR3 sequence (DNA): TGTGCCAGCAGTGAACCCCAGGGTCCAGATACGCAGTATTTT.

The chain has TRBV5-1 and TRBJ1-2; TRBD1 is a possible D gene (6 bases). V lost 4 bases and J lost 8, with 15 bases in between. In germline, CDR1 is SGHRS, CDR2 YFSETQ. This CDR3 spans 13 amino acids. CDR3 protein: CASSPKQGNGYTF. The CDR3 region has the DNA TGCGCCAGCAGCCCCAAACAGGGTAACGGCTACACCTTC. Together with reference TRBV5-1 and TRBJ1-2, the CDR3 gives the full variable domain: KAGVTQTPRYLIKTRGQQVTLSCSPISGHRSVSWYQQTPGQGLQFLFEYFSETQRNKGNFPGRFSGRQFSNSRSEMNVSTLELGDSALYLCASSPKQGNGYTFGSGTRLTVV.

The chain has TRBV20-1 and TRBJ1-1; TRBD1 matches 10 bases. There are 16 residues in the CDR3. In germline, CDR1 is DFQATT, CDR2 SNEGSKA (reference sequence). The V and J ends lost 3 bases and 6 bases, in that order; junction bases with no gene match: 13. CDR3 residues: CSASQNWGQGISEAFF. The CDR3, as DNA: TGCAGTGCTAGTCAGAATTGGGGACAGGGGATTTCTGAAGCTTTCTTT.

J is TRBJ2-1 and V is TRBV7-9; the D gene is possibly TRBD1 (6 bases). Trimming took 3 bases from V and 8 from J, leaving 20 bases between them. The CDR3 runs 16 residues. Looked up from germline, CDR1 is SEHNR and CDR2 is FQNEAQ (reference sequence). For the CDR3, the DNA is TGTGCCAGCAGCTTCAGCCGGGACACTCGAGGGGATGAGCAGTTCTTC. Residues: CASSFSRDTRGDEQFF.

The CDR3 loop is CASSVTSGRSGTQETQYF. CDR3 nucleotides: TGTGCCAGCAGCGTCACTAGCGGGAGGAGCGGAACCCAAGAGACCCAGTACTTC. The chain carries TRBV11-2 and TRBJ2-5; 12 positions match TRBD2. There are 18 residues in the CDR3. Germline-derived CDR1 and CDR2 are SGHAT and FQNNGV. V lost 5 bases to trimming and J lost 1 base; unmatched junction nucleotides: 11.

The chain carries TRBV29-1 and TRBJ2-7, with unresolved D. CDR3 size: 12 residues. Deletions cut 1 base from V and 4 bases from J, with 8 bases between. Germline CDR1 reads SQVTM; CDR2 reads ANQGSEA. The CDR3 protein is CSVEGGRYEQYF. The CDR3 coding sequence is TGCAGCGTTGAAGGCGGCCGGTACGAGCAGTACTTC.

V gene TRBV28 combines with J gene TRBJ1-2; D is uncertain. Deletions cut 3 bases from V and 3 bases from J, with 8 bases between. The CDR3 runs 13 residues. The germline V gene has CDR1 MDHEN and CDR2 SYDVKM. CDR3 nucleotides: TGTGCCAGCAGTTTGACACCGGACTATGGCTACACCTTC. Protein: CASSLTPDYGYTF.

V and J are TRBV25-1 and TRBJ1-2; TRBD1 matches at 9 bases. Germline V CDR1 and CDR2: MGHDK, SYGVNS. The CDR3 is 15 residues long. Unmatched junction bases numbered 7, after V lost 4 bases and J lost 4 bases. The CDR3 region is CASSGRDREIYGYTF. Here the CDR3 DNA reads TGTGCCAGCAGTGGTAGGGACAGGGAAATCTATGGCTACACCTTC.

This rearrangement joins TRBV3-1 (or the pseudogene TRBV3-2) to TRBJ2-3; 9 bases map to TRBD2. Germline CDR1 and CDR2: LGHDT and YNNKEL (reference sequence). The junction had 4 bases not matched to a gene; V was cut back by 1 base and J by 5 bases. This CDR3 is built from 15 residues. The CDR3 DNA reads as TGTGCCAGCAGCCAAGGTAGCGGGAGCCGAGATACGCAGTATTTT. This sequence encodes CASSQGSGSRDTQYF.

This rearrangement joins TRBV7-9 to TRBJ2-2; perhaps TRBD1 as D (6 bases). V was pared by 5 bases and J by 1 base, with 14 bases between. CDR3 size: 16 residues. Germline loops: CDR1 SEHNR, CDR2 FQNEAQ (reference sequence). In DNA, the CDR3 is TGTGCCAGCAGCCGAAGAACAGGGCGGAACACCGGGGAGCTGTTTTTT. Protein: CASSRRTGRNTGELFF.